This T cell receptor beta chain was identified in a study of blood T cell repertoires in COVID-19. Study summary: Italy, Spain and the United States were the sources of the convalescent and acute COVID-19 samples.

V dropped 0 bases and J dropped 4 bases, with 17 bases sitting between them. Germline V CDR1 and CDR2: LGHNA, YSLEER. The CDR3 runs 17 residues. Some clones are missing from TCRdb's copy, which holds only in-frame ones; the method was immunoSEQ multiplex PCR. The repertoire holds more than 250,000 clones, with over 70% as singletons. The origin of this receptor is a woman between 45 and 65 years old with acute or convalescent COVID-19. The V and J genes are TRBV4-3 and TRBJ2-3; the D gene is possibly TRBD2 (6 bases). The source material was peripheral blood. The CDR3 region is CASSQDLAGRAADTQYF. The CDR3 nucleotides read TGCGCCAGCAGCCAAGATCTGGCGGGACGCGCGGCAGATACGCAGTATTTT.